This T cell receptor beta chain was recovered during a study of cytomegalovirus exposure and HLA in healthy donors. The overall study: Caucasian-associated ancestry cluster membership applied to approximately 80% of 398 genotyped donors.

CDR1 SNHLY and CDR2 FYNNEI come from the germline V gene. V lost 7 bases, J lost 10 bases, and 3 bases stayed unmatched. CDR3 size: 11 residues. PCR involved 60 Vbeta and 13 Jbeta primers. Sequenced by immunoSEQ multiplex PCR; TCRdb stores in-frame clones only, minus some. The sample lists about 250,000 clones; more than 70% were seen once. The chain carries TRBV2 and TRBJ2-1; 8 positions agree with TRBD2. The sample taken for sequencing was PBMCs. The source is a boy aged 10-17 years in good health and CMV-seronegative. CDR3 sequence reads: CASTRTSEQFF. In nucleotides, the CDR3 is TGTGCCAGCACCCGGACTAGCGAGCAGTTCTTC.